The 20 T cell receptor beta chains reported below all come from one sample, sequenced in a study of CD8 T cells in ankylosing spondylitis (dated by TCRdb to between 2016 and 2019). Broader findings and caveats from the paper: A TCR beta motif of several highly homologous amino acid variants appeared characteristic of blood from ankylosing spondylitis patients.

Antigens for these TCRs are unknown. Library preparation was by 5' RACE. Sequencing instrument: Illumina HiSeq 2500. TCRdb redid the processing of the public reads, applying fastp at Q25 and MiXCR, and retained in-frame beta chains. One record per CDR3 amino acid sequence lists the most common genes and DNA. This sample comprises about 330,000 distinct CDR3 sequences, roughly 8% of them detected only once. Of the sample, approximately 14% falls within the top ten clones. Source material: blood, either unsorted or a sorted T cell fraction (not recorded which). These receptors were obtained from a male donor with ankylosing spondylitis.

This clonotype was counted at least ten times. The chain combines TRBV7-9 with TRBJ2-7; perhaps TRBD2 as D (6 bases). V was shortened by 5 bases and J by 3 bases, with 11 bases between the two germline ends. The CDR3 consists of 13 residues. CDR1 is SEHNR and CDR2 is FQNEAQ in the germline V gene (reference sequence). CDR3 region: CASSLTRYYEQYF. The CDR3 region has the DNA TGTGCCAGCAGCCTGACTAGATACTACGAGCAGTACTTC.

The CDR3 region is CASSPKTGENSPLHF. For the CDR3, the DNA is TGTGCCAGCAGCCCAAAAACGGGGGAGAATTCACCCCTCCACTTT. This sequence joins TRBV7-2 and TRBJ1-6; TRBD1 might be the D (5 bases). The CDR3 sequence is 15 residues long. V lost 5 bases, J lost 7 bases, and 15 bases lay in between. Germline V CDR1 and CDR2: SGHTA, FQGNSA. Filled out from reference TRBV7-2 and TRBJ1-6, the complete variable domain reads GAGVSQSPSNKVTEKGKDVELRCDPISGHTALYWYRQSLGQGLEFLIYFQGNSAPDKSGLPSDRFSAERTGGSVSTLTIQRTQQEDSAVYLCASSPKTGENSPLHFGNGTRLTVT.

This clonotype has just a few counts. The V and J genes are TRBV7-9 and TRBJ1-2; D is unresolved. The CDR3 loop spans 14 amino acids. The ends were cut back, 5 bases at V and 7 bases at J, with 17 bases in the middle. In germline, CDR1 is SEHNR, CDR2 FQNEAQ (reference sequence). The CDR3 spells CASSHRTDVSGYTF. DNA of the CDR3: TGTGCCAGCAGCCACCGGACGGACGTTAGTGGCTACACCTTC.

This clonotype was detected only a few times. This chain uses TRBV29-1 with TRBJ2-5; D might be TRBD2 (5 bases). Trimming took 6 bases from V and 5 from J, leaving 19 bases between them. The CDR3 totals 14 residues. Germline CDR1 is SQVTM and CDR2 is ANQGSEA. The CDR3, as DNA: TGCAGCGTGGACCGTGGAGGCTCGGGGGAGACCCAGTACTTC. Protein sequence: CSVDRGGSGETQYF.

The table lists this clonotype with many counts. This chain connects TRBV5-1 to TRBJ2-2; TRBD1 aligns across 8 bases. CDR3 length: 15 amino acids. Germline V gene data show CDR1 as SGHRS and CDR2 as YFSETQ. Germline trimming cut 3 bases from V and 8 bases from J; bases unmatched to any gene: 9. The CDR3 reads CASSSDRDILGELFF. Here the CDR3 DNA reads TGCGCCAGCAGCTCGGACAGGGACATTCTGGGGGAGCTGTTTTTT.

This chain joins TRBV6-5 and TRBJ2-7; D unresolved. The CDR3 contains 15 residues. V was cut by 0 bases and J by 3 bases, with 12 bases left in between. Per germline, CDR1 MNHEY and CDR2 SVGAGI. The CDR3 DNA follows: TGTGCCAGCAGTTACTCAATTACCCAGCTCTACGAGCAGTACTTC. It encodes CASSYSITQLYEQYF.

This clonotype was observed at least ten times. The chain has TRBV29-1 and TRBJ1-1; D possibly corresponds to TRBD1 (6 bases). The CDR3 contains 13 residues. Per germline, CDR1 SQVTM and CDR2 ANQGSEA. The V gene lost 4 bases and the J gene lost 6 bases, with 15 bases spanning the gap. The CDR3 loop is CSVVGAEGAEAFF. The CDR3 coding sequence is TGCAGCGTTGTAGGAGCGGAGGGGGCTGAAGCTTTCTTT. Full variable domain (missing parts from reference TRBV29-1 and TRBJ1-1): SAVISQKPSRDICQRGTSLTIQCQVDSQVTMMFWYRQQPGQSLTLIATANQGSEATYESGFVIDKFPISRPNLTFSTLTVSNMSPEDSSIYLCSVVGAEGAEAFFGQGTRLTVV.

This clonotype was counted ten times or more. Written as DNA, the CDR3 is TGTGCCAGCACTTGGGACGGTACGAACACTGAAGCTTTCTTT. Translated, it gives CASTWDGTNTEAFF. This chain connects TRBV12-3 or TRBV12-4 to TRBJ1-1; a possible D gene is TRBD1 (5 bases). The germline V and J ends were trimmed by 7 bases and 1 base, with 13 bases remaining between them. There are 14 residues in the CDR3.

The chain carries TRBV28 and TRBJ2-7; 13 nucleotides align to TRBD2. V was clipped by 5 bases and J by 6 bases; unmatched bases: 7. The V gene's germline CDR1 is MDHEN and CDR2 SYDVKM. This CDR3 contains 15 residues. The CDR3 reads CASSATSGRVTEQYF. The DNA for the CDR3 is TGTGCCAGCAGTGCAACTAGCGGGAGGGTTACCGAGCAGTACTTC.

This chain links TRBV5-1 with TRBJ1-2; TRBD1 matches 8 bases. The CDR3 consists of 15 residues. The germline V gene encodes CDR1 SGHRS and CDR2 YFSETQ. V was clipped by 4 bases and J by 3 bases; unmatched bases: 8. The CDR3 sequence: CASSPGTGPDYGYTF. The CDR3 nucleotides are TGCGCCAGCAGCCCTGGGACAGGCCCCGACTATGGCTACACCTTC.

This clonotype was detected only a few times. The chain is built from TRBV18 and TRBJ1-1; maybe TRBD1 (5 bases). The germline V and J ends were trimmed by 2 bases and 6 bases, with 19 bases remaining between them. The length of the CDR3 is 16 residues. Germline V CDR1 and CDR2: KGHSH, LQKENI. CDR3 bases: TGTGCCAGCTCACCAAATATCAGGGTTTCGATCTCTGAAGCTTTCTTT. Its protein is CASSPNIRVSISEAFF.

CDR3 nucleotide sequence: TGCAGTGCTAGAGATCCCTCTCGGACCGGGGAGCTGTTTTTT. This gives the protein CSARDPSRTGELFF. The chain is built from TRBV20-1 and TRBJ2-2; no definite D call. The V gene lost 0 bases and the J gene lost 5 bases, with 10 bases spanning the gap. Germline-derived CDR1 and CDR2 are DFQATT and SNEGSKA (reference sequence). CDR3 size: 14 residues.

The CDR3 bases are TGTGCCAGCAGCGTACAGGGGGGTCAGCCCCAGCATTTT. Translated, it gives CASSVQGGQPQHF. The chain has TRBV9 and TRBJ1-5, with TRBD1 matching over 7 bases. Germline CDR1 SGDLS, CDR2 YYNGEE. Trimming took 1 base from V and 6 from J; bases not matched to a gene: 1. CDR3 size: 13 residues.

The rearrangement links TRBV12-3 or TRBV12-4 to TRBJ2-1; maybe TRBD1 (5 bases). This CDR3 is 15 amino acids long. Trimming cost V 3 bases and J 5 bases, with 14 bases left between them. The DNA of the CDR3 is TGTGCCAGCAGTTTGGGTTTGGGGCCTGACAATGAGCAGTTCTTC. Protein product: CASSLGLGPDNEQFF.

This sequence joins TRBV6-2 or TRBV6-3 and TRBJ2-2; no clear D. Trimming took 8 bases from V and 2 from J, leaving 27 bases between them. The germline CDR1 and CDR2 sequences are MNHEY and SVGEGT. This CDR3 contains 19 residues. The CDR3 DNA sequence: TGTGCCAGCTCCCCCTCCCAAGGGCAGGTGGGGTTAAACACCGGGGAGCTGTTTTTT. This translates into CASSPSQGQVGLNTGELFF.

The chain couples TRBV7-6 to TRBJ2-1, with unresolved D. The V gene's germline CDR1 is SGHVS and CDR2 FNYEAQ. The CDR3 sequence is 20 residues long. Trimming stripped 2 bases from V and 3 bases from J, with 26 bases between. Written as DNA, the CDR3 is TGTGCCAGCAGCTTAAGCCAACCCAGCTATGAACCCAGTTTCTACAATGAGCAGTTCTTC. Translation gives CASSLSQPSYEPSFYNEQFF.

This clonotype has ten or more counts. The chain carries TRBV12-3 or TRBV12-4 and TRBJ2-3, with D possibly matching TRBD2 (6 bases). CDR3 size: 13 residues. Trimming cost V 7 bases and J 4 bases, with 12 bases left between them. The CDR3, as DNA: TGTGCCAGCACGGGAGAAGGGGCAGATACGCAGTATTTT. Protein sequence: CASTGEGADTQYF.

This clonotype was picked up a small number of times. This chain connects TRBV7-8 to TRBJ2-1; TRBD2 is a possible D gene (5 bases). The CDR3 loop spans 16 amino acids. From germline, CDR1 is SGHVS and CDR2 FQNEAQ. The V end was cut by 5 bases, the J end by 1 base, with 15 bases between. CDR3 region: CASSVRTWRSYNEQFF. The CDR3 bases are TGTGCCAGCAGCGTAAGAACCTGGAGGTCCTACAATGAGCAGTTCTTC.

This chain uses TRBV6-5 with TRBJ1-6; no clear D gene. V lost 4 bases to trimming and J lost 9 bases, with 19 bases between them. CDR1 and CDR2 from the germline V gene are MNHEY and SVGAGI. The length of the CDR3 is 16 residues. The CDR3 bases are TGTGCCAGCAGTTCAACGGTGGGCAGTGGGTCTTCACCCCTCCACTTT. Amino acids: CASSSTVGSGSSPLHF.

The CDR3 DNA sequence: TGTGCCAGCAGCTTAGCGGGTGCAGGATGGGAGACCCAGTACTTC. This encodes CASSLAGAGWETQYF. The chain recombines TRBV7-6 with TRBJ2-5, with D uncertain. The germline CDR1 and CDR2 sequences are SGHVS and FNYEAQ. The ends were cut back, 0 bases at V and 5 bases at J, with 13 bases in the middle. The CDR3 is 15 residues long. Combining the CDR3 with reference TRBV7-6 and TRBJ2-5 gives the whole variable domain GAGVSQSPRYKVTKRGQDVALRCDPISGHVSLYWYRQALGQGPEFLTYFNYEAQQDKSGLPNDRFSAERPEGSISTLTIQRTEQRDSAMYRCASSLAGAGWETQYFGPGTRLLVL.